Each of the 8 T cell receptor beta chains below was sequenced from the same sample in a study of STAT3 mutations in large granular lymphocyte leukemia. Study-level findings and limits: Every T-cell large granular lymphocyte leukemia patient had at least one immunodominant TCR beta clonotype.

No antigen has been identified for these receptors. Sequenced by immunoSEQ multiplex PCR; TCRdb stores in-frame clones only, minus some. The sample lists 6,000 or so clones, roughly 34% occurring once. The sequencing sample was made of peripheral blood mononuclear cells. The receptors were gathered from a woman between 40 and 50 years old with T-cell large granular lymphocyte leukemia. Some clones in this sample may be carry-over from other donors' samples.

The rearrangement joins TRBV5-4 to TRBJ2-1; TRBD1 is a possible D gene (5 bases). V was clipped by 4 bases and J by 9 bases, with 23 bases between them. This CDR3 region has 16 residues. CDR1 and CDR2 (germline): SGHNT, YYREEE (reference sequence). For the CDR3, the DNA is TGTGCCAGCAGCATTGGAACGACAGCAACTCAATTTGAGCAGTTCTTC. Protein sequence: CASSIGTTATQFEQFF.

This clone has just a few counts. J is TRBJ2-7 and V is TRBV19; D is uncertain. Germline CDR1 is LNHDA and CDR2 is SQIVND (reference sequence). V was clipped by 0 bases and J by 3 bases, with 12 bases between them. This CDR3 contains 15 residues. The CDR3 region has the DNA TGTGCCAGTAGTATAGATAGGCGCCGACACTACGAGCAGTACTTC. Translating it yields CASSIDRRRHYEQYF.

A few counts support this clone. The V call is TRBV5-8, the J call TRBJ1-2, with TRBD1 identical over 11 bases. Germline CDR1 and CDR2: SGHTS and YDEGEE. CDR3 length: 16 amino acids. With V trimmed by 1 base and J by 5 bases, 7 bases remained unmatched. CDR3 amino acids: CASSLSGQGAPYGYTF. In nucleotides, the CDR3 is TGTGCCAGCAGCTTGTCTGGACAGGGGGCACCGTATGGCTACACCTTC. The whole variable domain, remainder taken from reference TRBV5-8 and TRBJ1-2, is EAGVTQSPTHLIKTRGQQATLRCSPISGHTSVYWYQQALGLGLQFLLWYDEGEERNRGNFPPRFSGRQFPNYSSELNVNALELEDSALYLCASSLSGQGAPYGYTFGSGTRLTVV.

The table lists this clone with a count of one. This sequence joins TRBV28 and TRBJ2-1, with D perhaps matching TRBD1 (6 bases). Deletions cut 1 base from V and 1 base from J, with 11 bases between. Germline loops: CDR1 MDHEN, CDR2 SYDVKM. The CDR3 totals 16 residues. The CDR3 bases are TGTGCCAGCAGTTTATCCTTGGGACAATCCTACAATGAGCAGTTCTTC. Its protein product is CASSLSLGQSYNEQFF.

The chain is built from TRBV18 and TRBJ1-1, with D possibly TRBD1 on 6 matching bases. Trimming took off 10 bases at V and 10 bases at J, with 19 bases between the two ends. The CDR3 contains 12 residues. Germline CDR1 is KGHSH and CDR2 is LQKENI. CDR3 sequence reads: CANSYTGSGAFF. The CDR3 DNA reads TGTGCCAACTCCTACACAGGGTCCGGAGCTTTCTTT.

The chain links TRBV29-1 to TRBJ1-1, with D perhaps matching TRBD1 (6 bases). Trimming cost V 5 bases and J 4 bases, with 14 bases left between them. Germline V gene lookup returns CDR1 SQVTM and CDR2 ANQGSEA. The CDR3 spans 13 residues. CDR3 loop: CSVMLDRGTEAFF. In DNA form, the CDR3 reads TGCAGCGTTATGTTGGACAGAGGCACTGAAGCTTTCTTT. Filled out from reference TRBV29-1 and TRBJ1-1, the complete variable domain reads SAVISQKPSRDICQRGTSLTIQCQVDSQVTMMFWYRQQPGQSLTLIATANQGSEATYESGFVIDKFPISRPNLTFSTLTVSNMSPEDSSIYLCSVMLDRGTEAFFGQGTRLTVV.

This clone was counted a few times. The V gene is TRBV4-2, the J gene TRBJ1-1, with TRBD1 matching over 11 bases. V was clipped by 0 bases and J by 4 bases; unmatched bases: 4. Germline V lookup: CDR1 LGHNA, CDR2 YNFKEQ. The CDR3 loop spans 16 amino acids. The DNA of the CDR3 is TGTGCCAGCAGCCAAGATCGGGGGACAGGGGGCACTGAAGCTTTCTTT. This codes for CASSQDRGTGGTEAFF.

The chain is built from TRBV2 and TRBJ2-1, with 8 positions matching TRBD2. Germline CDR1 and CDR2: SNHLY and FYNNEI. The CDR3 runs to 14 residues. The V and J ends lost 2 bases and 7 bases, in that order; junction bases with no gene match: 4. CDR3 in amino acids: CASSEIAGPNEQFF. The CDR3 DNA follows: TGTGCCAGCAGTGAAATAGCGGGGCCGAATGAGCAGTTCTTC.